This paragraph covers one T cell receptor (beta chain) sequence. This entry comes from a study of blood T cell repertoires in COVID-19. Overall study context: Sample material is recorded as cDNA or gDNA derived from T cells, B-cell-depleted T cells, or PBMCs.

The authors' processing: Nucleated cell number was recorded as an estimate derived from reference gene primer amplification. Using immunoSEQ multiplex PCR, the repertoire was profiled, and TCRdb retains in-frame clones only, with some absent. V and J calls and clone size come straight from that table; D and trimming were deduced from the DNA. The table shows 60,000 or so clones, with approximately 83% occurring only once. V lost 3 bases to trimming and J lost 14 bases, with 11 bases between them. The CDR3 totals 12 residues. V and J are TRBV12-3 or TRBV12-4 and TRBJ1-6; D not resolved. This TCR came from a man aged 30 to 39 with COVID-19, enrolled during active disease. Sequenced sample: peripheral blood. CDR3 in DNA: TGTGCCAGCAGTTTGGACTCCGGGACCCTCCACTTT. Encoded protein: CASSLDSGTLHF.